The 10 T cell receptor beta chains below all came from one sample that was sequenced in a study of persistence of HIV-infected CD4 T cells. Stimulation used approximately 9.1 ug/mL lysate from CMV-infected fibroblasts. CD40L-negative CD69-negative CD45RO-high memory CD4+ T cells were sorted as populations depleted of antigen-responding cells. Antigen specificity for these receptors is unknown. Sequencing used immunoSEQ version 4 in survey mode. Data came from immunoSEQ multiplex PCR; TCRdb stores just in-frame clones and leaves some out. Among fewer than 40,000 clones listed, 82% were seen once. The specimen comprised CD4+ T cells sorted from PBMCs after roughly 19-hour stimulation, sampled from a patient who received antiretroviral therapy. The receptor set was obtained from an adult man with HIV who was CMV-seropositive.

The V and J genes are TRBV3-1 (or the pseudogene TRBV3-2) and TRBJ2-5; perhaps TRBD2 as D (5 bases). Germline V gene sequence: CDR1 LGHDT, CDR2 YNNKEL (reference sequence). Trimming cost V 0 bases and J 1 base, with 6 bases left between them. The CDR3 runs to 14 residues. CDR3 nucleotides: TGTGCCAGCAGCCAAGATCGGGGCCAAGAGACCCAGTACTTC. Translating it yields CASSQDRGQETQYF.

V and J are TRBV4-3 and TRBJ1-2; 8 nucleotides align to TRBD1. J lost 7 bases, V lost 1 base, and 11 bases had no gene match. Germline CDR1 reads LGHNA; CDR2 reads YSLEER. This CDR3 contains 16 residues. CDR3 in DNA: TGCGCCAGCAGCCAAGCCCGGACAGGGAGAAGGAGTGGCTACACCTTC. Protein product: CASSQARTGRRSGYTF.

The gene calls are TRBV19 and TRBJ2-2; 7 nucleotides align to TRBD2. After removal of 8 bases from V and 2 bases from J, the junction contained 14 bases not matched to a gene. The CDR3 contains 17 residues. Germline V gene lookup returns CDR1 LNHDA and CDR2 SQIVND (reference sequence). Here the CDR3 DNA reads TGTGCCAGTCGAATCAACACTGGGAGGGTCAACACCGGGGAGCTGTTTTTT. Its protein is CASRINTGRVNTGELFF.

In this sample, this clone turned up a few times. The CDR3 is CASSIRNRNEKLFF. Here the CDR3 DNA reads TGTGCCAGTAGTATACGGAACCGGAATGAAAAACTGTTTTTT. The V gene is TRBV19, the J gene TRBJ1-4; D uncertain. V lost 2 bases and J 5 bases, leaving 9 bases between the germline ends. From germline, CDR1 is LNHDA and CDR2 SQIVND (reference sequence). CDR3 length: 14 amino acids.

The chain uses TRBV30 and TRBJ2-2; D is unclear. Germline assignment: CDR1 GTSNPN and CDR2 SVGIG (reference sequence). The CDR3 spans 14 residues. Trimming removed 3 bases at V and 6 bases at J, with 14 bases between. CDR3 coding DNA: TGTGCCTGGAGCCCATTGGGGTTCGCCGGGGAGCTGTTTTTT. Translated, it gives CAWSPLGFAGELFF. Variable domain in full (rest from reference TRBV30 and TRBJ2-2): SQTIHQWPATLVQPVGSPLSLECTVEGTSNPNLYWYRQAAGRGLQLLFYSVGIGQISSEVPQNLSASRPQDRQFILSSKKLLLSDSGFYLCAWSPLGFAGELFFGEGSRLTVL.

This sequence joins TRBV7-2 and TRBJ1-1; TRBD1 agrees at 11 bases. CDR3 length equals 17 residues. From germline, CDR1 is SGHTA and CDR2 FQGNSA. Trimming removed 0 bases from V and 6 bases from J; junction bases left unmatched: 9. The CDR3 protein is CASSLALGQGASAEAFF. In DNA form, the CDR3 reads TGTGCCAGCAGCTTAGCATTAGGACAGGGGGCGTCGGCTGAAGCTTTCTTT. The variable domain in full, completed from reference TRBV7-2 and TRBJ1-1, reads GAGVSQSPSNKVTEKGKDVELRCDPISGHTALYWYRQSLGQGLEFLIYFQGNSAPDKSGLPSDRFSAERTGGSVSTLTIQRTQQEDSAVYLCASSLALGQGASAEAFFGQGTRLTVV.

This clone occurred once. The rearrangement uses TRBV12-3 or TRBV12-4 and TRBJ1-2; 8 bases line up with TRBD1. V lost 5 bases and J lost 8; bases outside the gene matches: 7. The CDR3 sequence is 13 residues long. The CDR3 region is CASSRTGRYGYTF. The CDR3 DNA reads as TGTGCCAGCAGTCGGACAGGGAGATACGGCTACACCTTC.

The genes are TRBV19 and TRBJ2-6, with TRBD1 identical over 8 bases. The V segment lost 5 bases and the J segment 0 bases; nucleotides outside the gene matches: 3. The V gene's germline CDR1 is LNHDA and CDR2 SQIVND (reference sequence). The CDR3 length is 16 residues. Written as DNA, the CDR3 is TGTGCCAGTAGTTGGGGACAGGCCTCTGGGGCCAACGTCCTGACTTTC. It encodes CASSWGQASGANVLTF.

This chain connects TRBV5-6 to TRBJ2-3; a possible D gene is TRBD2 (5 bases). The CDR3 spans 14 residues. Per the germline V gene, CDR1 is SGHDT and CDR2 is YYEEEE. Between the trimmed V and J ends, which lost 0 bases and 9 bases, there was a span of 14 bases. The CDR3 coding sequence is TGTGCCAGCAGCTTGGATTCGGGGTCCGGGACGCAGTATTTT. Translating gives CASSLDSGSGTQYF.

This chain links TRBV19 with TRBJ2-5; TRBD1 matches 7 bases. Germline loops: CDR1 LNHDA, CDR2 SQIVND (reference sequence). Losses at the gene ends were 0 bases for V and 0 bases for J; bases not matched to a gene: 4. The CDR3 loop spans 16 amino acids. Here the CDR3 reads CASSIDLQGDQETQYF. CDR3 DNA sequence: TGTGCCAGTAGTATAGATCTCCAGGGGGACCAAGAGACCCAGTACTTC.